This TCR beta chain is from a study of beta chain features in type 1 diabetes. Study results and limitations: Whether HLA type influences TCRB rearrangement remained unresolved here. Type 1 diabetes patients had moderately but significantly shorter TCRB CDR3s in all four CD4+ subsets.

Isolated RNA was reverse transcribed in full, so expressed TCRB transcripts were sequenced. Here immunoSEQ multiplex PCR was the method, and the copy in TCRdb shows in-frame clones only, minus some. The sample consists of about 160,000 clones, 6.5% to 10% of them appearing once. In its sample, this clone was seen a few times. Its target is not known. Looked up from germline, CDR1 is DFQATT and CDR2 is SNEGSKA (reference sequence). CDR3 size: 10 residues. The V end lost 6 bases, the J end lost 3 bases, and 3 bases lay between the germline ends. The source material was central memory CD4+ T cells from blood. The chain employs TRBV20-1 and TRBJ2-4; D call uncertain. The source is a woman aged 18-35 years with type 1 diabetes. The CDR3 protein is CSAHKNIQYF. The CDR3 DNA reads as TGCAGTGCACACAAAAACATTCAGTACTTC.